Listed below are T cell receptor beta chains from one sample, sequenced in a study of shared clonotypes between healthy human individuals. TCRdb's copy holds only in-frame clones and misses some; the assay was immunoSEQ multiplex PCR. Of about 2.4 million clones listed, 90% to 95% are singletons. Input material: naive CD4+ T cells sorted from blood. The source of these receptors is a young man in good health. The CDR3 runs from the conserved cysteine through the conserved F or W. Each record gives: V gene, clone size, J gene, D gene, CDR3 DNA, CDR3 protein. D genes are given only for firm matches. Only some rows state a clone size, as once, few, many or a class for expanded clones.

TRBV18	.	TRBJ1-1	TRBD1	TGTGCCAGCTCACCAACAGGGGTCTCCGAAGCTTTCTTT	CASSPTGVSEAFF
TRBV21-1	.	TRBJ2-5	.	TGTGCCAGCAGCAACAGGGGGGAAGTACAAGAGACCCAGTACTTC	CASSNRGEVQETQYF
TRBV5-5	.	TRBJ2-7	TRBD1	TGTGCCAGCACCTTGGGTGGGACAGGGATTGGCGAGCAGTACTTC	CASTLGGTGIGEQYF
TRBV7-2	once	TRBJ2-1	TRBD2	TGTGCCAGCAGCTTAGGTAGCGGGAGTGAGCAGTTCTTC	CASSLGSGSEQFF
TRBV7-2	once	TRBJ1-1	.	TGTGCCAGCAGCTTAGGGGGTAGCGCTGAAGCTTTCTTT	CASSLGGSAEAFF
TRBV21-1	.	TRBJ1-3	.	TGTGCCAGCCCTACCGGGACAGGGAAGAAAAACACCATATATTTT	CASPTGTGKKNTIYF
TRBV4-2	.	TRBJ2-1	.	TGTGCCAGCAGCCAAGGCGGAAGGAACTCCTACAATGAGCAGTTCTTC	CASSQGGRNSYNEQFF
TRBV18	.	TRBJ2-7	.	TGTGCCAGCTCACTAAGGGGCGACGAGCAGTACTTC	CASSLRGDEQYF
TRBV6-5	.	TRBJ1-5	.	TGTGCCAGCAGTTTATCTGGGCCCCGGGGGAATCAGCCCCAGCATTTT	CASSLSGPRGNQPQHF
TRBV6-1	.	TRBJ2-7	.	TGTGCCAGCAGTGATACAGGATGGGGCTACGAGCAGTACTTC	CASSDTGWGYEQYF
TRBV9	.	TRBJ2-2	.	TGTGCCAGCAGCGTAGCTCGCGGCACCCTGACCGGCACCGGGGAGCTGTTTTTT	CASSVARGTLTGTGELFF
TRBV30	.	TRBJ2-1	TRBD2	TGTGCCTGGAGCAGGGGGACTAGCGTGGGGGAGTTCTTC	CAWSRGTSVGEFF
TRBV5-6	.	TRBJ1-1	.	TGTGCCAGCAGCTCCCTAGGGGGGGAAAACACTGAAGCTTTCTTT	CASSSLGGENTEAFF
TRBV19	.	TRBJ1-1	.	TGTGCCAGTAGTACCCTATGGGTCGGGGTGAACACTGAAGCTTTCTTT	CASSTLWVGVNTEAFF
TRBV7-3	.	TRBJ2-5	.	TGTGCCAGCAGCTTAAGGGTCAACCATCGGGAGACCCAGTACTTC	CASSLRVNHRETQYF
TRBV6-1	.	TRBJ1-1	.	TGTGCCAGCACCCGGGTTGAAGCTTTCTTT	CASTRVEAFF
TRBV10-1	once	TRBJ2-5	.	TGCGCCAGCAGTGAGTCGGACAGTCAAGAGACCCAGTACTTC	CASSESDSQETQYF
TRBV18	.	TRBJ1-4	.	TGTGCCAGCTCACCAAAGATCTTCAGGGGCCGGGATGAAAAACTGTTTTTT	CASSPKIFRGRDEKLFF
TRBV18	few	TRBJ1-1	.	TGTGCCAGCTCACTTCTGAGGAGCGACGTGGCTGAAGCTTTCTTT	CASSLLRSDVAEAFF
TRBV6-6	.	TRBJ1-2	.	TGTGCCAGCAGTTACTCCGTATCCTATGGCTACACCTTC	CASSYSVSYGYTF
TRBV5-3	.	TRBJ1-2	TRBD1	TGTGCCAGAAGCAAAGGACAGGGAACGAATGGCTACACCTTC	CARSKGQGTNGYTF
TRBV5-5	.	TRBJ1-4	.	TGTGCCAGCAGCTTAGGAGACAGTCTCCCCGGGGGAAAACTGTTTTTT	CASSLGDSLPGGKLFF
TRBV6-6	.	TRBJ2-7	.	TGTGCCAGCACCTCAGTGGGGTCCGAGCAGTACTTC	CASTSVGSEQYF
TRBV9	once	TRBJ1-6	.	TGTGCCAGCAGCGTAGCCCCATTGGGAAGCCTGAATTCACCCCTCCACTTT	CASSVAPLGSLNSPLHF
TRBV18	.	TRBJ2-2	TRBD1	TGTGCCAGCTCATCGACAGGGGCTAACACCGGGGAGCTGTTTTTT	CASSSTGANTGELFF
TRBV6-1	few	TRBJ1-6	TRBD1	TGTGCCAGCAGTAGGGACAGGGCCGCTAATTCACCCCTCCACTTT	CASSRDRAANSPLHF
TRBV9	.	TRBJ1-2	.	TGTGCCAGCAGCTCCGGATGGAGAGGGGAGGGCGGCTACACCTTC	CASSSGWRGEGGYTF
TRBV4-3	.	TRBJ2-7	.	TGCGCCAGCAGCAGTAGGACAGCCTACGAGCAGTACTTC	CASSSRTAYEQYF
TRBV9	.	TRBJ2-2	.	TGTGCCAGCAGCGTAGGCCCGGTCGGTACCGGGGAGCTGTTTTTT	CASSVGPVGTGELFF
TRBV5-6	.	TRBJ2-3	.	TGTGCCAGCAGCTTGCGTACAGATACGCAGTATTTT	CASSLRTDTQYF
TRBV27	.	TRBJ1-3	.	TGTGCCAGCAGTTTATCGCATGGGGAACAGGCCCCAATAACCTCTGGAAACACCATATATTTT	CASSLSHGEQAPITSGNTIYF
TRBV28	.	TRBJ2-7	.	TGTGCCAGCAGTTCCACGGGGACGGGGCGCTCCTACGAGCAGTACTTC	CASSSTGTGRSYEQYF
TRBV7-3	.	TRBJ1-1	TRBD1	TGTGCCAGCAGCTTGGCAGGGGGCCAGGGGACTGAAGCTTTCTTT	CASSLAGGQGTEAFF
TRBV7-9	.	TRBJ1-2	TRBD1	TGTGCCAGCAGCTTCGGACAGGGGGCATCCTATGGCTACACCTTC	CASSFGQGASYGYTF
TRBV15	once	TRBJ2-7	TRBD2	TGTGCCACCAGCAGGGGGGGGAGTACCTACGAGCAGTACTTC	CATSRGGSTYEQYF
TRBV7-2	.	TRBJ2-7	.	TGTGCCAGCAGCTTACAAGGCGGCCCCTACGAGCAGTACTTC	CASSLQGGPYEQYF
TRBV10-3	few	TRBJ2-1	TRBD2	TGTGCCATCAGTGAGGGAACTAGCGTCTACAATGAGCAGTTCTTC	CAISEGTSVYNEQFF
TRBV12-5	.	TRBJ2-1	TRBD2	TGTGCTAGTGGTCTCCGACTAGCGGGATATGAGCAGTTCTTC	CASGLRLAGYEQFF
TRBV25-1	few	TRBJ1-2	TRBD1	TGTGCCAGCAGTGAATCAGGGGGCGTTGGCTACACCTTC	CASSESGGVGYTF
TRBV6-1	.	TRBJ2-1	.	TGTGCCAGCAGTGAGAAGAATGAGCAGTTCTTC	CASSEKNEQFF
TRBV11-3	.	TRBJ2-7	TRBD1	TGTGCCAGCAGCTCCCGGGGACAGGGGAGTGGGGAGCAGTACTTC	CASSSRGQGSGEQYF
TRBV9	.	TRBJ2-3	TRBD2	TGTGCCAGCAGCCCGCGGGAGGGGGGCACAGATACGCAGTATTTT	CASSPREGGTDTQYF
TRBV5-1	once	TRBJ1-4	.	TGCGCCAGCAGCTTGTCAGGTGGCGTTACTAATGAAAAACTGTTTTTT	CASSLSGGVTNEKLFF
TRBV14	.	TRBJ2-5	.	TGTGCCAGCAGCCAAGTACCATTGGAGACCCAGTACTTC	CASSQVPLETQYF
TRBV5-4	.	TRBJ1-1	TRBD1	TGTGCCAGCAGCTCGACAGGGGAGAGCACTGAAGCTTTCTTT	CASSSTGESTEAFF
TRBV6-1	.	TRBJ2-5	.	TGTGCCAGCGGGTCAGGGTGGGTAGAGACCCAGTACTTC	CASGSGWVETQYF
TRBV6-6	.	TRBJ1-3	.	TGTGCCAGCAGTTACACGTCGTGGACATCTGGAAACACCATATATTTT	CASSYTSWTSGNTIYF
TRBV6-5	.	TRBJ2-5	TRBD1	TGTGCCAGCAGTTACTCTAGGGGGCATAAGTACTTC	CASSYSRGHKYF
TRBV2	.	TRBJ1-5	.	TGTGCCAGCAGTGATACAGGCCGTGATAGCAATCAGCCCCAGCATTTT	CASSDTGRDSNQPQHF
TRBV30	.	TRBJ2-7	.	TGTGCCTGGAGCCTTACCCGTCCCAGGGACGGGTACGAGCAGTACTTC	CAWSLTRPRDGYEQYF
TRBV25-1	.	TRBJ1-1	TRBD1	TGTGCCAGCAGTGCATTGACAGGGACTGAAGCTTTCTTT	CASSALTGTEAFF
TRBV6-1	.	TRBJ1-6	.	TGTGCCAGCAGACAGGGTCATTCACCCCTCCACTTT	CASRQGHSPLHF
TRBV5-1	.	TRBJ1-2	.	TGCGCCAGCAGCTTGGATGCGGTTTGGGAAGGCTACACCTTC	CASSLDAVWEGYTF
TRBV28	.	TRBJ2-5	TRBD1	TGTGCCAGCAGTTCGGGACAGGGCAGAGAGACCCAGTACTTC	CASSSGQGRETQYF